The 7 T cell receptor beta chains in this list originate from one sample, sequenced in a study of T cell clonality in common variable immunodeficiency. Assay: immunoSEQ multiplex PCR; the TCRdb copy retains only in-frame clones and omits some. This sample carries tens of thousands of clones, none of them present only once. Sequencing used peripheral blood mononuclear cells. Source of these receptors: a person aged 18 to 75 in good health.

This clone has at least ten counts. The CDR3 extends 3 residues past the end of the read, so its final part is completed from the germline J gene. The rearrangement links TRBV5-4 to TRBJ2-5; 8 bases line up with TRBD1. J gave up 5 bases and V 3 bases, and 6 bases lay outside the gene matches. The CDR3 contains 14 residues. The germline V gene has CDR1 SGHNT and CDR2 YYREEE (reference sequence). The CDR3 bases that were read are TGTGCCAGCAGCTCGCGGGACAGGTTTGAGACC. It is translated as CASSSRDRFET. The full-length CDR3 reads as CASSSRDRFETQYF. Supplemented by reference TRBV5-4 and TRBJ2-5, the full variable domain reads ETGVTQSPTHLIKTRGQQVTLRCSSQSGHNTVSWYQQALGQGPQFIFQYYREEENGRGNFPPRFSGLQFPNYSSELNVNALELDDSALYLCASSSRDRFETQYFGPGTRLLVL.

Turning to this clone: From the germline J gene comes the end of the CDR3, since the read stops 3 residues before it. V and J are TRBV7-3 and TRBJ1-2, with a possible D match to TRBD1 (5 bases). The CDR3 is 15 amino acids. Germline V gene sequence: CDR1 SGHTA, CDR2 FQGTGA. The CDR3 loop is CASSLPGLGTDTYTF. CDR3 bases read: TGTGCCAGCAGCTTGCCGGGACTAGGCACAGATACC.

This clone was counted at least ten times. The CDR3 is cut off 3 residues early in the read; its end comes from the germline J gene. The V and J genes are TRBV20-1 and TRBJ2-3; TRBD2 matches at 13 bases. J was trimmed by 5 bases and V by 5 bases; bases with no gene match: 4. The CDR3 sequence is 14 residues long. Germline V CDR1 and CDR2: DFQATT, SNEGSKA (reference sequence). Here the CDR3 reads CSAQTSGGLDTQYF. The sequenced part of the CDR3 DNA is TGCAGTGCTCAGACTAGCGGGGGGCTAGATACG.

This clone was detected ten times or more. The CDR3 end falls 3 residues outside the read, so it is completed with the germline J gene. The J gene is TRBJ2-2, the V gene TRBV7-3; TRBD2 matches 9 bases. This CDR3 comprises 15 residues. V shed 8 bases and J 5 bases; nucleotides not matched to a gene: 9. Germline V gives CDR1 SGHTA, CDR2 FQGTGA. The CDR3 bases that were read are TGTGCCAGCGGAATTAGCGGGAGCGGTACCGGGGAG. This codes for CASGISGSGTGE. The CDR3 in full is CASGISGSGTGELFF.

This clone was seen repeatedly, ten times or more. The read is 3 residues too short to cover the CDR3 end, so that end is filled in from the germline J gene. V gene TRBV10-3 combines with J gene TRBJ1-4; possible D gene TRBD1, 5 bases. Germline V lookup: CDR1 ENHRY, CDR2 SYGVKD. Trimming removed 8 bases from V and 8 bases from J, with 18 bases in between. The CDR3 totals 14 residues. The covered CDR3 bases are TGTGCCATCGGAGGAGGGGAGGGCAGGGAAAAA. This encodes CAIGGGEGREK. The full CDR3 protein is CAIGGGEGREKLFF.

This clone has a count of ten or more. Coverage ceases 3 residues before the CDR3 finishes, and the germline J gene fills in the end. J is TRBJ2-1 and V is TRBV7-2; 8 positions match TRBD2. V trimming: 0 bases; J trimming: 4 bases; junction bases outside the gene matches: 8. The CDR3 length is 17 residues. The germline gives CDR1 SGHTA, CDR2 FQGNSA. CDR3 region: CASSLAVSLAAYNEQFF. The part of the CDR3 DNA that was read is TGTGCCAGCAGCTTAGCGGTGTCACTAGCGGCGTACAATGAG.

This clone has a count of ten or more. The observed sequence ends 3 residues before the CDR3 terminus, with the missing tail filled in from the germline J gene. This chain links TRBV5-1 with TRBJ2-7; 14 bases align to TRBD2. The CDR3 spans 15 residues. Germline lookup yields CDR1 SGHRS and CDR2 YFSETQ. Trimming removed 4 bases from V and 6 bases from J; junction bases left unmatched: 6. CDR3 in amino acids: CASSPGLAGEREQYF. The sequenced CDR3 bases are TGCGCCAGCAGCCCGGGACTAGCGGGAGAACGCGAG.